These T cell receptor beta chains were read from a single sample in a study of cytomegalovirus exposure and HLA in healthy donors. Measured with immunoSEQ multiplex PCR; TCRdb has only the in-frame clones, and not every one. The sample includes some 160,000 clones, approximately 86% of them seen just once. The sequenced sample was PBMCs. The source is a woman aged 18-35 years in good health and CMV-seronegative. Each CDR3 is given with its conserved first and last residue. A D gene is named only where the DNA matches it firmly. Clone sizes are given selectively: once, few, many, or a class where the clone is expanded.

abundance,d_gene,j_gene,len,v_gene,CDR3nt,CDR3aa
once,.,TRBJ1-3,12,TRBV30,TGTGCCTGGAGTGTACTTGGGCGCACCATATATTTT,CAWSVLGRTIYF
.,TRBD2,TRBJ2-7,16,TRBV5-8,TGTGCCAGCAGCTTGGTAGCGGGGGACACCTACTACGAGCAGTACTTC,CASSLVAGDTYYEQYF
.,TRBD1,TRBJ2-4,14,TRBV5-1,TGCGCCAGCAGCCCCCAGACAGGGGAAAACATTCAGTACTTC,CASSPQTGENIQYF
few,.,TRBJ1-5,14,TRBV5-6,TGTGCCAGCAGCTCGGGTCAGAGAAATCAGCCCCAGCATTTT,CASSSGQRNQPQHF
.,TRBD1,TRBJ2-1,15,TRBV28,TGTGCCAGCTTACTTGGGACAGGGCTTTACAATGAGCAGTTCTTC,CASLLGTGLYNEQFF
.,TRBD1,TRBJ1-1,16,TRBV9,TGTGCCAGCAGCACCCCAACAGGGGGCGCGGACACTGAAGCTTTCTTT,CASSTPTGGADTEAFF
few,.,TRBJ1-4,15,TRBV28,TGTGCCAGCAGGCCGGCCGCGACAGCCGATGAAAAACTGTTTTTT,CASRPAATADEKLFF
.,.,TRBJ2-7,12,TRBV2,TGTGCCAGCACCGGGTGGAGGGCCGGGCAGTACTTC,CASTGWRAGQYF
.,.,TRBJ1-1,14,TRBV6-6,TGTGCCAGCAGTTACACGGGTATCGGCACTGAAGCTTTCTTT,CASSYTGIGTEAFF
.,.,TRBJ2-2,12,TRBV19,TGTGCCAGTAGTACTAGCCCCGGGGAGCTGTTTTTT,CASSTSPGELFF
.,TRBD1,TRBJ2-3,14,TRBV16,TGTGCCAGCAGCCAATTTAGGGGGCAAGATACGCAGTATTTT,CASSQFRGQDTQYF
.,.,TRBJ2-1,16,TRBV6-1,TGTGCCAGCAGTGAAGCGCTAGAGGGCGGGTACAATGAGCAGTTCTTC,CASSEALEGGYNEQFF
.,.,TRBJ2-7,14,TRBV5-6,TGTGCCAGCAGCTTAGGTAGCGGATCCTACGAGCAGTACTTC,CASSLGSGSYEQYF
.,.,TRBJ2-7,14,TRBV4-2,TGTGCCAGCAGCCAAGATGGGCCCTCCTACGAGCAGTACTTC,CASSQDGPSYEQYF
.,.,TRBJ2-7,13,TRBV5-6,TGTGCCAGCAGCTCGGAGGGTTGGGACGAGCAGTACTTC,CASSSEGWDEQYF
.,TRBD1,TRBJ1-2,18,TRBV28,TGTGCCAGCTACTTGGCCAGGGACAGGGCCCGAAGGCTGTATGGCTACACCTTC,CASYLARDRARRLYGYTF
.,.,TRBJ1-3,14,TRBV6-5,TGTGCCAGCAGCCCTCAAGTAGCTGGAAACACCATATATTTT,CASSPQVAGNTIYF
.,.,TRBJ2-2,15,TRBV9,TGTGCCAGCAGCCCATACAGAGGGCCTCTTGGGGAGCTGTTTTTT,CASSPYRGPLGELFF
once,TRBD2,TRBJ2-3,16,TRBV2,TGTGCCAGCAGCGTGACTAGCGGCAAAAGCACAGATACGCAGTATTTT,CASSVTSGKSTDTQYF
.,TRBD2,TRBJ2-2,14,TRBV10-3,TGTGCCATCAGTGGACTAGCGGGGTCCGGGGAGCTGTTTTTT,CAISGLAGSGELFF
.,.,TRBJ2-7,13,TRBV6-5,TGTGCCAGCAAGCCCCAGGGCCTCTACGAGCAGTACTTC,CASKPQGLYEQYF
.,.,TRBJ1-1,15,TRBV25-1,TGTGCCAGCAGTCCCAACTGGCGGATGAACACTGAAGCTTTCTTT,CASSPNWRMNTEAFF
.,.,TRBJ2-2,14,TRBV2,TGTGCCAGCAGATTGACAGAGAACACCGGGGAGCTGTTTTTT,CASRLTENTGELFF
few,TRBD1,TRBJ1-3,14,TRBV6-5,TGTGCCAGCAGTCCCGACAGGGTACGAAACACCATATATTTT,CASSPDRVRNTIYF
once,TRBD1,TRBJ1-4,15,TRBV7-9,TGTTCCAGCAGCGACAGGGTTGCAACTAATGAAAAACTGTTTTTT,CSSSDRVATNEKLFF
.,TRBD1,TRBJ2-1,15,TRBV10-1,TGCGCCAGCAAGCCCCGGGACAGGGTCGTGGATGAGCAGTTCTTC,CASKPRDRVVDEQFF
.,.,TRBJ2-7,15,TRBV7-2,TGTGCCAGCAGCTCTCCGACTAGTTTTAACTACGAGCAGTACTTC,CASSSPTSFNYEQYF
.,.,TRBJ1-2,13,TRBV28,TGTGCCAGCAGGACAGACCCTAACTATGGCTACACCTTC,CASRTDPNYGYTF
.,.,TRBJ1-1,11,TRBV30,TGTGCCTGGAGTGTACTCTCTGAAGCTTTCTTT,CAWSVLSEAFF
once,TRBD1,TRBJ2-5,15,TRBV6-6,TGTGCCAGCCGGATAGTTGAGGGGGCTTTAGAGACCCAGTACTTC,CASRIVEGALETQYF
.,TRBD1,TRBJ1-6,16,TRBV2,TGTGCCAGTGGACAGGGCGCGTCCTCCTATAATTCACCCCTCCACTTT,CASGQGASSYNSPLHF
few,TRBD2,TRBJ2-2,15,TRBV5-4,TGTGCCAGCAGCCCCGGGACTAGCTCACCCGGGGAGCTGTTTTTT,CASSPGTSSPGELFF
.,TRBD1,TRBJ1-3,14,TRBV5-4,TGTGCCAGCAGCAGGGACAGTGCTGGAAACACCATATATTTT,CASSRDSAGNTIYF
.,.,TRBJ1-6,20,TRBV28,TGTGCCAGCAGTCCACGGTGGGGGGAAGGAGGGTTTAACTATAATTCACCCCTCCACTTT,CASSPRWGEGGFNYNSPLHF
.,TRBD2,TRBJ2-5,17,TRBV11-2,TGTGCCAGCAGCTTAGGGGGACTAGCGGGGGGGCTGGAGACCCAGTACTTC,CASSLGGLAGGLETQYF